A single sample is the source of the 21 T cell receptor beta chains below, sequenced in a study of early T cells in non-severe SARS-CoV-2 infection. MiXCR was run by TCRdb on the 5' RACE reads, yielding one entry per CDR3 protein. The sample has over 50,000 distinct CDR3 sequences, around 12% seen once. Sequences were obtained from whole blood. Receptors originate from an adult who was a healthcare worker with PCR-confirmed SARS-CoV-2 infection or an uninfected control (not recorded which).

CDR3 amino acids: CASSLSPTATNEKLFF. CDR3 sequence (DNA): TGTGCCAGCAGCTTATCACCAACTGCAACTAATGAAAAACTGTTTTTT. This rearrangement joins TRBV7-6 to TRBJ1-4; D gene unclear. The V gene lost 2 bases and the J gene lost 0 bases, with 10 bases spanning the gap. Germline lookup yields CDR1 SGHVS and CDR2 FNYEAQ. CDR3 length: 16 amino acids. Full variable domain (rest looked up from reference TRBV7-6 and TRBJ1-4): GAGVSQSPRYKVTKRGQDVALRCDPISGHVSLYWYRQALGQGPEFLTYFNYEAQQDKSGLPNDRFSAERPEGSISTLTIQRTEQRDSAMYRCASSLSPTATNEKLFFGSGTQLSVL.

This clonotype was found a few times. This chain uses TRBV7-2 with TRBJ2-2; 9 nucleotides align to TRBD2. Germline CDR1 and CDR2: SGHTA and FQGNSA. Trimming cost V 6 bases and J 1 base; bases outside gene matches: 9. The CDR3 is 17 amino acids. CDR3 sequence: CASSLSGRWGNTGELFF. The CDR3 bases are TGTGCCAGCAGTCTTAGCGGGAGATGGGGGAACACCGGGGAGCTGTTTTTT.

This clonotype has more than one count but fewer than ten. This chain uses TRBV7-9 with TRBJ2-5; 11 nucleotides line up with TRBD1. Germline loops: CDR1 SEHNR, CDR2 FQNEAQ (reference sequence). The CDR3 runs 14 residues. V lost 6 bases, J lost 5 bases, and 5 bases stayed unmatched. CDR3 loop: CASSLDRGHETQYF. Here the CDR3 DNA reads TGTGCCAGCAGTTTGGACAGGGGGCATGAGACCCAGTACTTC.

This chain's CDR3 is CASSERGHEQFF. The CDR3 DNA follows: TGTGCCAGCAGTGAACGTGGTCATGAGCAGTTCTTC. The genes are TRBV2 and TRBJ2-1; no clear D. With 2 bases removed from V and 8 bases from J, the gap between germline ends came to 7 bases. The CDR3 spans 12 residues. The germline V gene has CDR1 SNHLY and CDR2 FYNNEI.

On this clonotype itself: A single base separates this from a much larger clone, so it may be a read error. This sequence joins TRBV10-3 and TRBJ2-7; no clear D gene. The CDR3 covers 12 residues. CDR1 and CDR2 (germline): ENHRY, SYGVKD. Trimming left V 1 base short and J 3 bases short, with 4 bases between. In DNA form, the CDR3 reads TGTGCCATCAGTGAGTTAAGCTACGAGCAGTACTTC. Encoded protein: CAISELSYEQYF.

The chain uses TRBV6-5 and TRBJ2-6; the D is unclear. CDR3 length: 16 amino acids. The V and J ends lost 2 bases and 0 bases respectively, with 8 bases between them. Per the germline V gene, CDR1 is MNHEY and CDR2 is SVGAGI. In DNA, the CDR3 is TGTGCCAGCAGTTACGGGTCGATCTCTGGGGCCAACGTCCTGACTTTC. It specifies CASSYGSISGANVLTF.

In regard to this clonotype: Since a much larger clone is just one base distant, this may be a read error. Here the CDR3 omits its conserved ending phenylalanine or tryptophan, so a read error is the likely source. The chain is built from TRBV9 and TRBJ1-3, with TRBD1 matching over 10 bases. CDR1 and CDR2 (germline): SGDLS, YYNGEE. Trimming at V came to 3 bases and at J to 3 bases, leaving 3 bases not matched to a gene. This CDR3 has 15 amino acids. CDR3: CASSAGTGDGNTIYS. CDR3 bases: TGTGCCAGCAGCGCGGGGACAGGGGATGGAAACACCATATATTCT.

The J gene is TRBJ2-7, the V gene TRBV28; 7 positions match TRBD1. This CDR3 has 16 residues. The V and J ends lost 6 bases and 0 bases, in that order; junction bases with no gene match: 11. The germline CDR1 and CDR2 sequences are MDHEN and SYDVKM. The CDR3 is CASSHRGRGFSYEQYF. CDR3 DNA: TGTGCCAGCAGCCACCGGGGCAGGGGGTTCTCCTACGAGCAGTACTTC.

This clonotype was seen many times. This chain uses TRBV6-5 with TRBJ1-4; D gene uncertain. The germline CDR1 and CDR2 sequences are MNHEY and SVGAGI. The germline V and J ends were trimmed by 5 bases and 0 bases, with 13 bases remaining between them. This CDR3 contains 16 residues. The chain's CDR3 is CASSPFGRATNEKLFF. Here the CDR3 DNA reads TGTGCCAGCAGTCCCTTCGGACGGGCAACTAATGAAAAACTGTTTTTT.

Here the CDR3 reads CASRLGLNTGELFF. CDR3 DNA: TGTGCCAGCAGGCTGGGCCTGAACACCGGGGAGCTGTTTTTT. The V gene is TRBV12-3 or TRBV12-4, the J gene TRBJ2-2; unclear D gene. V was clipped by 6 bases and J by 1 base, with 9 bases between them. The CDR3 runs 14 residues.

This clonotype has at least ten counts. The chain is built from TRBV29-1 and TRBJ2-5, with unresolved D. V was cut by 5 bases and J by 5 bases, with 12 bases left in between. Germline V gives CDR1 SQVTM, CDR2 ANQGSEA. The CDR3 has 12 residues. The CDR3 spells CSVSVGLETQYF. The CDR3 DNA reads TGCAGCGTTAGCGTAGGTTTGGAGACCCAGTACTTC.

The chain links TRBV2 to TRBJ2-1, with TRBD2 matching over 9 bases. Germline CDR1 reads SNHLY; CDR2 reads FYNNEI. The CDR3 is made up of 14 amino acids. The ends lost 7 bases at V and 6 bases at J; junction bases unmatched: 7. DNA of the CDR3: TGTGCCAGCATAGCTAGCGGGAAGAGCAATGAGCAGTTCTTC. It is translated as CASIASGKSNEQFF.

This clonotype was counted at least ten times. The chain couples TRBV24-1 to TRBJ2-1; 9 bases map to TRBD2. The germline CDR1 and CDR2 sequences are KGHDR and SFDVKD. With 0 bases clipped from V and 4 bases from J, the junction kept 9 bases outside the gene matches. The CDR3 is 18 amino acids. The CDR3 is CATSDLLPTSGLYNEQFF. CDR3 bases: TGTGCCACCAGTGATTTGCTGCCGACTAGCGGATTATACAATGAGCAGTTCTTC.

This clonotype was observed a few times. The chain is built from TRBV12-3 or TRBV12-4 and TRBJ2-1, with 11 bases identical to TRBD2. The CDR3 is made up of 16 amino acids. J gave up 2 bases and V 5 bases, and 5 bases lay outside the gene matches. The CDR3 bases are TGTGCCAGCAGTCTCCGGACTAGCGGGCCCTACAATGAGCAGTTCTTC. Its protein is CASSLRTSGPYNEQFF.

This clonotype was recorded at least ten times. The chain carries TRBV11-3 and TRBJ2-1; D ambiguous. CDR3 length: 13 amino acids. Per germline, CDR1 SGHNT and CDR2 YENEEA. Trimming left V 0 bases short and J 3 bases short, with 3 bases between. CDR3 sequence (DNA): TGTGCCAGCAGCTTAGATCGCTACAATGAGCAGTTCTTC. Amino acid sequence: CASSLDRYNEQFF. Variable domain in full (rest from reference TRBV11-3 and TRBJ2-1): EAGVVQSPRYKIIEKKQPVAFWCNPISGHNTLYWYLQNLGQGPELLIRYENEEAVDDSQLPKDRFSAERLKGVDSTLKIQPAELGDSAVYLCASSLDRYNEQFFGPGTRLTVL.

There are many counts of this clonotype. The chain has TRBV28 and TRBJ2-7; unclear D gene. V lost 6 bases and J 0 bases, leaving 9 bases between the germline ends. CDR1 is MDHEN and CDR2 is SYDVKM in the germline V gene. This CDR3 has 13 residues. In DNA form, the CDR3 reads TGTGCCAGCAGGATAAGTGGCTCCTACGAGCAGTACTTC. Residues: CASRISGSYEQYF.

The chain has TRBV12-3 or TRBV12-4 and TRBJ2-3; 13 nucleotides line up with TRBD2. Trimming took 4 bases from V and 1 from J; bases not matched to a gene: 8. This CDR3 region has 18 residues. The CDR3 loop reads CASSSVLAGGPRTDTQYF. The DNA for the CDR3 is TGTGCCAGCAGTTCAGTACTAGCGGGAGGGCCGCGCACAGATACGCAGTATTTT.

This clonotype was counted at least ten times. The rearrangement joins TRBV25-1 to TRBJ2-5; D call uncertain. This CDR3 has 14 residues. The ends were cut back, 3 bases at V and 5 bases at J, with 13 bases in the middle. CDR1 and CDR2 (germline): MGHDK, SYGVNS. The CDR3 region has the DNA TGTGCCAGCAGTGAGGAATGGGTATACGAGACCCAGTACTTC. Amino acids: CASSEEWVYETQYF.

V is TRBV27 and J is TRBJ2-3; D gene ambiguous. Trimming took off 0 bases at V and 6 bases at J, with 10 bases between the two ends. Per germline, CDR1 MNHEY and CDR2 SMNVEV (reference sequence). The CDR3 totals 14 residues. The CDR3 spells CASSLSGSGDTQYF. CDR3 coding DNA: TGTGCCAGCAGTTTATCAGGGTCCGGGGATACGCAGTATTTT.

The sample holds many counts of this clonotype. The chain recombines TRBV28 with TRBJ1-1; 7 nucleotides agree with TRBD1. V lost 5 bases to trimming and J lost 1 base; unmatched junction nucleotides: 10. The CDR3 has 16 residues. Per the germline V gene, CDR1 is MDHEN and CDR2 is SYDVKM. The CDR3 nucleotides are TGTGCCAGCAGTACCCCAGTCAGGGGGGGGAACACTGAAGCTTTCTTT. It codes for CASSTPVRGGNTEAFF.

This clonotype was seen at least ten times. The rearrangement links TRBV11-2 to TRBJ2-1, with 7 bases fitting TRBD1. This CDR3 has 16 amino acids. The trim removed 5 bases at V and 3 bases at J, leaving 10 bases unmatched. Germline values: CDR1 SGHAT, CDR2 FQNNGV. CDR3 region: CASSPTGARGYNEQFF. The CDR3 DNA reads TGTGCCAGCAGCCCCACAGGGGCCCGGGGCTACAATGAGCAGTTCTTC.